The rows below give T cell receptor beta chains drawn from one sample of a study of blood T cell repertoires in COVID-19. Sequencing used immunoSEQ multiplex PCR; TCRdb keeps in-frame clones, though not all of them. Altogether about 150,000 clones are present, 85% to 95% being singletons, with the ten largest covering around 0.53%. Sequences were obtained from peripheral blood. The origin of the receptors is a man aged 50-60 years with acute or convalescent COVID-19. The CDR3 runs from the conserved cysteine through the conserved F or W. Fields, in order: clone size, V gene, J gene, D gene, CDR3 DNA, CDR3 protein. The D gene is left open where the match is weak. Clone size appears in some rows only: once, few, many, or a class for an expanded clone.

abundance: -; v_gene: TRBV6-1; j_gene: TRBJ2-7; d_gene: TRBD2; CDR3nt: TGTGCCAGCAGTTCTAGCGGATCCACCTACGAGCAGTACTTC; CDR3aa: CASSSSGSTYEQYF
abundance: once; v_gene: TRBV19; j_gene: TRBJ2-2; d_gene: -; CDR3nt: TGTGCCAGTAGTAAGAGTAACACCGGGGAGCTGTTTTTT; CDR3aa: CASSKSNTGELFF
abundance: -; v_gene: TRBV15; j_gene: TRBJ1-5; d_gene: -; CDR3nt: TGTGCCACCAGCCGGGAACAGGGCGGGAATCAGCCCCAGCATTTT; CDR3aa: CATSREQGGNQPQHF
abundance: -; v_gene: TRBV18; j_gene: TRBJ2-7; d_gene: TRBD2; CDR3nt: TGTGCCAGCTCCCCACCGGGACTAGGGACCTACGAGCAGTACTTC; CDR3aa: CASSPPGLGTYEQYF
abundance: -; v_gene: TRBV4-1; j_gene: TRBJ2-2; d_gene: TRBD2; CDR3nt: TGCGCCAGCAGCCAAGGACTCCGCGGGCTAGCGGGAGAAGTCACCGGGGAGCTGTTTTTT; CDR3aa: CASSQGLRGLAGEVTGELFF
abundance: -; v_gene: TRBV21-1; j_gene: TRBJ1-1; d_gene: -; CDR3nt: TGTGCCAGCAGCAAAGGGCACAGGGGCCCGTCCATGAACACTGAAGCTTTCTTT; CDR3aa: CASSKGHRGPSMNTEAFF
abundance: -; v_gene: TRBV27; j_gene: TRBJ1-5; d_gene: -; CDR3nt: TGTGCCAGCAGCAAGGAGGGAGGTCAGCCCCAGCATTTT; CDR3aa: CASSKEGGQPQHF
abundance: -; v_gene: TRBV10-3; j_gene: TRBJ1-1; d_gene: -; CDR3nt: TGTGCCATCGGGGAAACAGGTTCAGACGCTTTCTTT; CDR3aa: CAIGETGSDAFF
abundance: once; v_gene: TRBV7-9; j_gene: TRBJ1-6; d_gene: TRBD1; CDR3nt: TGTGCCAGCACGACTGGACAGGGAGGATCACCCCTCCACTTT; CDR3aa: CASTTGQGGSPLHF
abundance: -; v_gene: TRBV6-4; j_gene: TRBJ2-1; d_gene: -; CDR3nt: TGTGCCAGCAGTGGACCAAGACTCTCCACCTACAATGAGCAGTTCTTC; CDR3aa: CASSGPRLSTYNEQFF
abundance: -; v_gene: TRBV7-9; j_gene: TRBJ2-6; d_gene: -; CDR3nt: TGTGCCAGCAGCGGAGTGGGCTCTGGGGCCAACGTCCTGACTTTC; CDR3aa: CASSGVGSGANVLTF
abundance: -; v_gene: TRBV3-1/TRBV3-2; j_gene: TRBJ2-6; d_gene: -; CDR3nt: TGTGCCAGCAGCCAAGCGGGGGGCGCTGGGGCCAACGTCCTGACTTTC; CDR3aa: CASSQAGGAGANVLTF
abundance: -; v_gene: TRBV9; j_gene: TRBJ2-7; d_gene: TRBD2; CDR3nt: TGTGCCAGCGGCGGGAGCTCCTACGAGCAGTACTTC; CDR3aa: CASGGSSYEQYF
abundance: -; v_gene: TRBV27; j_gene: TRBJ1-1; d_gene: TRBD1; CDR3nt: TGTGCCAGCAGTTTAGGCTTCGGGACAGGGGGCTTTACTGAAGCTTTCTTT; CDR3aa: CASSLGFGTGGFTEAFF
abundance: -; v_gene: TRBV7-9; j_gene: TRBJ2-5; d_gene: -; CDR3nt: TGTGCCAGCAGCTCACTCATCGGGAGCGGGGAGACCCAGTACTTC; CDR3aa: CASSSLIGSGETQYF
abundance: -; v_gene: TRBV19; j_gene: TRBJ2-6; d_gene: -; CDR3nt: TGTGCCAGCCGACCGGGGGGCGGGGCCAACGTCCTGACTTTC; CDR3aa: CASRPGGGANVLTF
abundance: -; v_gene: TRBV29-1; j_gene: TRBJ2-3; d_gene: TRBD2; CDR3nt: TGCAGCGTTGGTTGGGGGGGGTTACGGTTCGGAGATACGCAGTATTTT; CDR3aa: CSVGWGGLRFGDTQYF
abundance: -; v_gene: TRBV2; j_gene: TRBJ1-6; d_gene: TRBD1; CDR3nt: TGTGCCAGCAGCGTACAGGGGGTAGGCTATTACCCCCTCCACTTT; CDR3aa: CASSVQGVGYYPLHF
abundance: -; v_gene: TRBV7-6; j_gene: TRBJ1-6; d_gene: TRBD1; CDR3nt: TGTGCCAGCAGCTTAGCAGTGGACAGGACCTATAATTCACCCCTCCACTTT; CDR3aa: CASSLAVDRTYNSPLHF
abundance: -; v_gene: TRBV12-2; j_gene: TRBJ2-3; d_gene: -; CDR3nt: TGTGCAAGTCGCCTACTGACTACACCTAACTTGGGGGATACGCAGTATTTT; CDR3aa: CASRLLTTPNLGDTQYF
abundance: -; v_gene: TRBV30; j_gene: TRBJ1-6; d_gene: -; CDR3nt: TGTGCCTGGAGTGTACCCCCGGGTTCACCCCTCCACTTT; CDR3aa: CAWSVPPGSPLHF
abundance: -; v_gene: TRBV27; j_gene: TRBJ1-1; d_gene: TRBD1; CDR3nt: TGTGCCAGCAGTTCGACAGGGGGCATGAACACTGAAGCTTTCTTT; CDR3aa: CASSSTGGMNTEAFF
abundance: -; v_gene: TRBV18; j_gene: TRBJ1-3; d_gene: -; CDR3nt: TGTGCCAGCTCACCTTCTCGCAGTCTGACCATATATTTT; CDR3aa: CASSPSRSLTIYF
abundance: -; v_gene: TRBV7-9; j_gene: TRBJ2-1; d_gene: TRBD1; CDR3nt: TGTGCCAGCAGCTTTGGGGACAGGGTCAATAATGAGCAGTTCTTC; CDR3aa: CASSFGDRVNNEQFF
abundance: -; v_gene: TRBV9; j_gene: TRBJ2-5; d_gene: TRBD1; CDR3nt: TGTGCCAGCAGCGTAGGGCAGGGGGCACGAGAGACCCAGTACTTC; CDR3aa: CASSVGQGARETQYF
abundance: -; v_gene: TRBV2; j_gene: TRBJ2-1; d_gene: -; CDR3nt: TGTGCCAGCAGAGGGGACTTAACCTACAATGAGCAGTTCTTC; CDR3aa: CASRGDLTYNEQFF
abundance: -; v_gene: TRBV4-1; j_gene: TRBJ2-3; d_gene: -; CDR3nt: TGCGCCAGCAGCCATGGCTCGAGGGATACGCAGTATTTT; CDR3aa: CASSHGSRDTQYF
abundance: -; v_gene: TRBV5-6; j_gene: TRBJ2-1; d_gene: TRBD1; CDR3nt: TGTGCCAGCAGCTTGGGACAGGGTGGGGGTGAGCAGTTCTTC; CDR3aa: CASSLGQGGGEQFF
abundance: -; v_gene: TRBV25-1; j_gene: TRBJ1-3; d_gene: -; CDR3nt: TGTGCCAGCAGGGAGATCGGGACTAGCTCTGGAAACACCATATATTTT; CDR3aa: CASREIGTSSGNTIYF
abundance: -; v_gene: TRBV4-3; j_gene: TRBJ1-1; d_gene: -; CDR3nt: TGCGCCAGCAGCCAAGTCTTGTTGAACACTGAAGCTTTCTTT; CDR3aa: CASSQVLLNTEAFF
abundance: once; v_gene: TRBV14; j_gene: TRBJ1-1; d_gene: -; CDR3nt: TGTGCCAGCAGCCAACTACTCGGGGGTGCTAGGATTTTCTTT; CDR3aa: CASSQLLGGARIFF
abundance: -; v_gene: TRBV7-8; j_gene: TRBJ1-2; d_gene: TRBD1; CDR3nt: TGTGCCAGCAGCTTAGGACAGGGGGATGGCTACACCTTC; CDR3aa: CASSLGQGDGYTF
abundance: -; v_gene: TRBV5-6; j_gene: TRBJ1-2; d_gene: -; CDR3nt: TGTGCCAGCAGCTTGGGTCAGACAGGCTTCTATGGCTACACCTTC; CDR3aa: CASSLGQTGFYGYTF
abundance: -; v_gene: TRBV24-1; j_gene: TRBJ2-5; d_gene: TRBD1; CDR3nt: TGTGCCACCAGTGATCAACAGGGGGCTGAGACCCAGTACTTC; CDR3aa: CATSDQQGAETQYF
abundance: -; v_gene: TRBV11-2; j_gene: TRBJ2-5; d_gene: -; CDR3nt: TGTGCCAGCAGCTTAGTGGGGGGGCTGGGTGGAGAGACCCAGTACTTC; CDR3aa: CASSLVGGLGGETQYF
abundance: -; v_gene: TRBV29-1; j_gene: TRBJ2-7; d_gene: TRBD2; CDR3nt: TGCAGCGTTGAAGCTGGGGGACTAGCGGGGGAAGAGCAGTACTTC; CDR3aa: CSVEAGGLAGEEQYF
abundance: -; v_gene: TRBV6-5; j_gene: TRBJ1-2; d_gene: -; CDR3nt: TGTGCCAGCAGTCCTCTCGCAGGGCCGCCAAGTTCCTTC; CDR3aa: CASSPLAGPPSSF
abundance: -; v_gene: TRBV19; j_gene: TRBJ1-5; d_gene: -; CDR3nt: TGTGCCAGTAGTATTGGCAGGGCCCATCAGCCCCAGCATTTT; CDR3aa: CASSIGRAHQPQHF
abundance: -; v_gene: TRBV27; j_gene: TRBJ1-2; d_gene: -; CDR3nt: TGTGCCAGCAGTTTATACGCCAGGGCTAATGGCTACACCTTC; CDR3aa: CASSLYARANGYTF
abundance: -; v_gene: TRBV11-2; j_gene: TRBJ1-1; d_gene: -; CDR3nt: TGTGCCAGCAGCTTATGGGGCCCATGGGGGAACACTGAAGCTTTCTTT; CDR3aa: CASSLWGPWGNTEAFF
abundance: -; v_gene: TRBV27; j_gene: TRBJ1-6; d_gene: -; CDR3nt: TGTGCCAGCAGTTCCGAGGCGGGGTCTAATTCACCCCTCCACTTT; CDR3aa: CASSSEAGSNSPLHF
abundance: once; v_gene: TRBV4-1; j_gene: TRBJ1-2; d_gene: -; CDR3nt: TGCGCCAGCAGCCAAGAAGAGGGCGGCAACTATGGCTACACCTTC; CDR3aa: CASSQEEGGNYGYTF
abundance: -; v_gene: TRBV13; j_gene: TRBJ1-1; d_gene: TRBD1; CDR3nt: TGTGCCAGCAGCTCGGGACAGGGGCGCCTAACTGAAGCTTTCTTT; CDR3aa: CASSSGQGRLTEAFF
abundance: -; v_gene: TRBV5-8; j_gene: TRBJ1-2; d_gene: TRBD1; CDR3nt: TGTGCCAGCAGCCCCGGACAGGGGGAATCTGGCTACACCTTC; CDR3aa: CASSPGQGESGYTF
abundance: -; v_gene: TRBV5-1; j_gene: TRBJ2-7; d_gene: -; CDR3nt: TGCGCCAGCAGCTTGTTGTCCAGAAACTACGAGCAGTACTTC; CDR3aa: CASSLLSRNYEQYF
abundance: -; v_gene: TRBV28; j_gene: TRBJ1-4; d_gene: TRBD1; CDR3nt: TGTGCCAGCAGGCGGACAGGGGGTGAAAAACTGTTTTTT; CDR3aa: CASRRTGGEKLFF
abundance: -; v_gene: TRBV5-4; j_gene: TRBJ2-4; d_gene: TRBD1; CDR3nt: TGTGCCAGCAACCCCGGGACAGGAAAAAACATTCAGTACTTC; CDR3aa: CASNPGTGKNIQYF
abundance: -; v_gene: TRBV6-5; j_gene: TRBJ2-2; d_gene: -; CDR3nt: TGTGCCAGCAGTTACGGCCAGACTACGAACACCGGGGAGCTGTTTTTT; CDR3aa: CASSYGQTTNTGELFF
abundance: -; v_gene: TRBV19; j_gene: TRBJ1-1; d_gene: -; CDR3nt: TGTGCCAGTAGTATGCTCAGGGTCGGATCCACTGAAGCTTTCTTT; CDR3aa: CASSMLRVGSTEAFF
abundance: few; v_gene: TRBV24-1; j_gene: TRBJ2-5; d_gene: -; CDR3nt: TGTGCCACCAGTGATTTGTCAGGGTACCAAGAGACCCAGTACTTC; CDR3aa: CATSDLSGYQETQYF
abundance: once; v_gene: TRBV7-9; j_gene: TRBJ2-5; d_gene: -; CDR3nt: TGTGCCAGCAGCTTATTTAACGGGAAGGGGACCCAGTACTTC; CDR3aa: CASSLFNGKGTQYF
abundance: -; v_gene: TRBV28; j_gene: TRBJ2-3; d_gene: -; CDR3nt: TGTGCCAGCACCGAGACGGTCGAGGCGCAGTATTTT; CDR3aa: CASTETVEAQYF
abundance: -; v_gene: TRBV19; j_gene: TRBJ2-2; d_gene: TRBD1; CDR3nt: TGTGCCAGCAGAGGACAGGCCTACGCGAACACCGGGGAGCTGTTTTTT; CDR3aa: CASRGQAYANTGELFF
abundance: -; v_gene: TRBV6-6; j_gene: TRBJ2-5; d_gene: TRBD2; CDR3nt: TGTGCCAGCAGTACGGGAGCGGGAGAGGGAGAGACCCAGTACTTC; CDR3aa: CASSTGAGEGETQYF